These 25 T cell receptor beta chains originate from one sample sequenced in a study of blood T cell repertoires in COVID-19. TCRdb's table, derived via immunoSEQ multiplex PCR, lists solely in-frame clones and lacks some. The sample has more than 55,000 clones, roughly 85% seen once. The sample consisted of peripheral blood. Receptors were obtained from a woman older than 75 with acute or convalescent COVID-19.

The chain combines TRBV5-5 with TRBJ2-7, with 12 nucleotides matching TRBD2. V gave up 1 base and J gave up 3 bases; unmatched junction bases: 5. CDR1 is SGHKS, CDR2 YYEKEE, per germline (reference sequence). This CDR3 has 16 residues. As DNA, the CDR3 is TGTGCCAGCAGCTTGCTAGCGGGAGGGCCAGACTACGAGCAGTACTTC. Protein: CASSLLAGGPDYEQYF.

The V and J genes are TRBV5-4 and TRBJ2-3; D is ambiguous. The germline V and J ends were trimmed by 2 bases and 0 bases, with 7 bases remaining between them. This CDR3 has 14 amino acids. The germline V gene has CDR1 SGHNT and CDR2 YYREEE (reference sequence). CDR3: CASSFPTSTDTQYF. DNA of the CDR3: TGTGCCAGCAGCTTTCCCACAAGCACAGATACGCAGTATTTT.

The chain carries TRBV4-1 and TRBJ2-3, with D tentatively TRBD1 (5 bases). This CDR3 spans 16 amino acids. From germline, CDR1 is MGHRA and CDR2 YSYEKL. Trimming took off 5 bases at V and 5 bases at J, with 20 bases between the two ends. The CDR3 bases are TGCGCCAGCAGCACAGGACACTCGAGGATGGGAGATACGCAGTATTTT. Residues: CASSTGHSRMGDTQYF.

The CDR3 nucleotides read TGTGCCACCAGTGATTTTAGCCTCGGCGAAACGCAGTATTTT. This codes for CATSDFSLGETQYF. This chain links TRBV24-1 with TRBJ2-3; D not resolved. V was pared by 1 base and J by 9 bases, with 13 bases between. The CDR3 consists of 14 residues. The V gene's germline CDR1 is KGHDR and CDR2 SFDVKD.

The V and J genes are TRBV2 and TRBJ1-1; D is ambiguous. The CDR3 runs 14 residues. With 6 bases removed from V and 2 bases from J, the gap between germline ends came to 13 bases. The V gene's germline CDR1 is SNHLY and CDR2 FYNNEI. CDR3 region: CASSPQTGNTEAFF. CDR3 in DNA: TGTGCCAGCAGCCCCCAGACGGGAAACACTGAAGCTTTCTTT.

This chain uses TRBV7-8 with TRBJ2-3; 7 bases are shared with TRBD2. Per germline, CDR1 SGHVS and CDR2 FQNEAQ. V lost 1 base to trimming and J lost 3 bases; unmatched junction nucleotides: 4. CDR3 size: 15 residues. This CDR3 is CASSLVLAVTDTQYF. CDR3 DNA sequence: TGTGCCAGCAGCTTAGTGCTAGCGGTAACAGATACGCAGTATTTT. The full variable domain, its missing parts supplied by reference TRBV7-8 and TRBJ2-3, is GAGVSQSPRYKVAKRGQDVALRCDPISGHVSLFWYQQALGQGPEFLTYFQNEAQLDKSGLPSDRFFAERPEGSVSTLKIQRTQQEDSAVYLCASSLVLAVTDTQYFGPGTRLTVL.

The genes are TRBV30 and TRBJ2-2; 8 positions match TRBD1. The V segment lost 7 bases and the J segment 3 bases; nucleotides outside the gene matches: 7. The CDR3 extends over 14 amino acids. Germline CDR1 GTSNPN, CDR2 SVGIG (reference sequence). The CDR3 coding sequence is TGTGCCTCCAGGACAGGGTTTGACACCGGGGAGCTGTTTTTT. Translation: CASRTGFDTGELFF.

The genes are TRBV11-2 and TRBJ1-2; D unresolved. Trimming took off 5 bases at V and 4 bases at J, with 17 bases between the two ends. Germline assignment: CDR1 SGHAT and CDR2 FQNNGV. The CDR3 totals 15 residues. CDR3 protein: CASSREATLVYGYTF. The CDR3 DNA sequence: TGTGCCAGCAGCCGAGAGGCAACCCTGGTCTATGGCTACACCTTC.

The V gene is TRBV19, the J gene TRBJ1-5; 9 bases are shared with TRBD1. This CDR3 comprises 18 residues. Per the germline V gene, CDR1 is LNHDA and CDR2 is SQIVND (reference sequence). Trimming at V came to 5 bases and at J to 0 bases, leaving 11 bases not matched to a gene. The CDR3, as DNA: TGTGCCAGTAGTCAACCGGGACAGGGACCTTATAGCAATCAGCCCCAGCATTTT. Translating gives CASSQPGQGPYSNQPQHF.

The chain links TRBV9 to TRBJ2-5, with 8 bases aligning to TRBD2. The CDR3 has 17 residues. J was trimmed by 1 base and V by 3 bases; bases with no gene match: 11. Germline CDR1 and CDR2: SGDLS and YYNGEE. CDR3 DNA: TGTGCCAGCAGCGCCAATTTACTAGCGGACCTCCAAGAGACCCAGTACTTC. This translates into CASSANLLADLQETQYF. Full variable domain (remainder filled in from reference TRBV9 and TRBJ2-5): DSGVTQTPKHLITATGQRVTLRCSPRSGDLSVYWYQQSLDQGLQFLIQYYNGEERAKGNILERFSAQQFPDLHSELNLSSLELGDSALYFCASSANLLADLQETQYFGPGTRLLVL.

The V and J genes are TRBV19 and TRBJ1-4; TRBD1 matches at 7 bases. This CDR3 spans 14 amino acids. V gave up 4 bases and J gave up 8 bases; unmatched junction bases: 7. CDR1 and CDR2 (germline): LNHDA, SQIVND (reference sequence). CDR3 sequence: CASSKTGNREKLFF. CDR3 bases: TGTGCCAGTAGTAAGACAGGGAATCGCGAAAAACTGTTTTTT.

The count of this clone is one. The J gene is TRBJ1-2, the V gene TRBV5-6, with D maybe TRBD1 (6 bases). Germline V lookup: CDR1 SGHDT, CDR2 YYEEEE. This CDR3 region has 14 residues. The ends were cut back, 1 base at V and 2 bases at J, with 9 bases in the middle. CDR3 DNA: TGTGCCAGCAGCTTGACAGGGACCAACTATGGCTACACCTTC. This translates into CASSLTGTNYGYTF.

The chain couples TRBV19 to TRBJ2-7; D is perhaps TRBD1 (6 bases). Germline loops: CDR1 LNHDA, CDR2 SQIVND (reference sequence). CDR3 length equals 14 residues. V shed 5 bases and J shed 6 bases, with 17 bases lying between them. CDR3: CASSPGAGVLEQYF. CDR3 nucleotide sequence: TGTGCCAGTAGTCCTGGGGCAGGGGTTCTCGAGCAGTACTTC.

The DNA of the CDR3 is TGTGCCTGGAGTTTTCCCCGGACAGGGGGGCAAGCCCTCCACTTT. It codes for CAWSFPRTGGQALHF. The chain links TRBV30 to TRBJ1-6; 10 positions agree with TRBD1. Unmatched junction bases numbered 12, after V lost 2 bases and J lost 14 bases. The CDR3 is made up of 15 amino acids. The germline gives CDR1 GTSNPN, CDR2 SVGIG (reference sequence).

The chain links TRBV5-1 to TRBJ1-6; no clear D. CDR3 length: 14 amino acids. Germline assignment: CDR1 SGHRS and CDR2 YFSETQ. V lost 2 bases, J lost 9 bases, and 12 bases lay in between. CDR3 in DNA: TGCGCCAGCAGCTTAGCGTTGACGGGTTCACCCCTCCACTTT. Protein: CASSLALTGSPLHF.

This clone was observed a single time. This chain uses TRBV6-5 with TRBJ1-6; no clear D gene. The V gene lost 7 bases and the J gene lost 4 bases, with 5 bases spanning the gap. This CDR3 is built from 12 residues. From germline, CDR1 is MNHEY and CDR2 SVGAGI. The CDR3 nucleotides are TGTGCCAGCACGTTTTATAATTCACCCCTCCACTTT. Its protein product is CASTFYNSPLHF.

The V gene is TRBV5-1, the J gene TRBJ2-5, with a weak D call TRBD1 (6 bases). Per germline, CDR1 SGHRS and CDR2 YFSETQ. V dropped 0 bases and J dropped 4 bases, with 13 bases sitting between them. The CDR3 is 15 residues long. The CDR3 here is CASSLVSGVGETQYF. The DNA of the CDR3 is TGCGCCAGCAGCTTGGTCTCAGGGGTCGGAGAGACCCAGTACTTC.

The chain carries TRBV25-1 and TRBJ2-7; 8 bases match TRBD1. Germline V gives CDR1 MGHDK, CDR2 SYGVNS. The CDR3 covers 14 residues. The junction had 3 bases not matched to a gene; V was cut back by 3 bases and J by 2 bases. The CDR3: CASSEDRAPYEQYF. CDR3 sequence (DNA): TGTGCCAGCAGTGAGGACAGGGCCCCCTACGAGCAGTACTTC.

V is TRBV5-1 and J is TRBJ2-7; TRBD2 agrees at 15 bases. Germline values: CDR1 SGHRS, CDR2 YFSETQ. The CDR3 loop spans 16 amino acids. V shed 3 bases and J 1 base; nucleotides not matched to a gene: 2. CDR3 loop: CASSSGLAGGSYEQYF. The CDR3 nucleotides read TGCGCCAGCAGCTCGGGACTAGCGGGGGGTTCCTACGAGCAGTACTTC.

The chain recombines TRBV6-5 with TRBJ1-2; no definite D call. The germline gives CDR1 MNHEY, CDR2 SVGAGI. CDR3 length equals 14 residues. Deletions cut 4 bases from V and 1 base from J, with 10 bases between. This chain's CDR3 is CASSLTPRNYGYTF. The CDR3 coding sequence is TGTGCCAGCAGTTTGACACCCCGTAACTATGGCTACACCTTC.

This chain joins TRBV6-6 and TRBJ2-1; D is uncertain. The CDR3 sequence is 12 residues long. V was trimmed by 5 bases and J by 7 bases, leaving 9 bases between them. Germline CDR1 and CDR2: MNHNY and SVGAGI (reference sequence). The CDR3 loop reads CASSRPRNEQFF. The CDR3 DNA reads TGTGCCAGCAGTCGCCCCCGGAATGAGCAGTTCTTC.

The chain uses TRBV19 and TRBJ1-5, with 9 positions matching TRBD1. There are 16 residues in the CDR3. V dropped 7 bases and J dropped 5; count of bases not matched to a gene: 12. The germline gives CDR1 LNHDA, CDR2 SQIVND (reference sequence). In nucleotides, the CDR3 is TGTGCCAGTATGGAAACAGGGGGCGCGGTCCATCAGCCCCAGCATTTT. Encoded protein: CASMETGGAVHQPQHF.

This clone was observed a few times. The sample contains more than one DNA sequence encoding this CDR3. V gene TRBV7-2 combines with J gene TRBJ1-3; a weak D match, TRBD1 (6 bases). The CDR3 is 14 amino acids. Trimming shortened V by 0 bases and J by 4 bases, and 7 bases separated the two germline ends. Per germline, CDR1 SGHTA and CDR2 FQGNSA. The CDR3 DNA sequence: TGTGCCAGCAGCTTAGCTGGGGGCGGAAACACCATATATTTT. Translation gives CASSLAGGGNTIYF.

The gene calls are TRBV6-6 and TRBJ2-5; 8 positions match TRBD1. Per germline, CDR1 MNHNY and CDR2 SVGAGI (reference sequence). The CDR3 spans 18 residues. V was pared by 5 bases and J by 5 bases, with 19 bases of the junction left unmatched. DNA of the CDR3: TGTGCCAGCAGTCTAAGGGAAATTCAGGGGGCGATCAGGGAGACCCAGTACTTC. It codes for CASSLREIQGAIRETQYF.

The chain recombines TRBV10-3 with TRBJ2-5; 11 positions match TRBD1. The CDR3 covers 12 residues. Germline CDR1 and CDR2: ENHRY and SYGVKD. Trimming cost V 10 bases and J 5 bases; bases outside gene matches: 3. CDR3: CATGQGEETQYF. Here the CDR3 DNA reads TGTGCCACGGGACAGGGGGAGGAGACCCAGTACTTC.